These T cell receptor beta chains were read from a single sample in a study of T cells in Graves' hyperthyroidism and ophthalmopathy. One entry per CDR3 protein, called by TCRdb with MiXCR from the multiplex PCR reads. In the table there are about 340,000 distinct CDR3 sequences, roughly 21% of which are singletons. What was sequenced was blood. The source of these receptors is a woman in her fifties or sixties with Graves' hyperthyroidism. CDR3s include the opening cysteine and the closing phenylalanine or tryptophan. A D gene is named only where the DNA matches it firmly. A clone size is listed for some rows: how often the clone was seen (once, few, many), or a class if it is expanded.

>TRBJ2-1|-|TRBV20-1|many
TGCAGTGGTAGGGGCCAGCACAATGAGCAGTTCTTC
CSGRGQHNEQFF
>TRBJ2-1|-|TRBV28|-
TGTGCCAGCAACCGGGACAACTCCTACAATGAGCAGTTCTTC
CASNRDNSYNEQFF
>TRBJ2-3|TRBD2|TRBV30|few
TGTGCCTGGTCCTTGGCTAGCGGGAGGACAGATACGCAGTATTTT
CAWSLASGRTDTQYF
>TRBJ2-3|TRBD2|TRBV28|many
TGTGCCAGCAGTTTCGGCGGGAGCGGTCCAGATACGCAGTATTTT
CASSFGGSGPDTQYF
>TRBJ2-1|TRBD2|TRBV5-1|-
TGCGCCAGCAGCTTGGGACTAGCGACTCTCCTTTACAATGAGCAGTTCTTC
CASSLGLATLLYNEQFF
>TRBJ2-7|-|TRBV3-1|many
TGTGCCAGCAGCCAAGATCCCGGGAAGACCTACGAGCAGTACTTC
CASSQDPGKTYEQYF
>TRBJ1-3|-|TRBV30|few
TGTGCCTGGAGTTCGGGGGTCTCTGGAAACACCATATATTTT
CAWSSGVSGNTIYF
>TRBJ1-2|TRBD1|TRBV5-6|-
TGTGCCAGCAGCTTTGGACAGGTTGGCTACACCTTC
CASSFGQVGYTF
>TRBJ2-5|TRBD2|TRBV7-2|many
TGTGCCAGCAGCATAGGACTAGTAGAGACCCAGTACTTC
CASSIGLVETQYF
>TRBJ2-2|-|TRBV2|few
TGTGCCAGCAGCGGGGACTCCCTCACCGGGGAGCTGTTTTTT
CASSGDSLTGELFF
>TRBJ1-1|-|TRBV19|many
TGTGCCAGCCTGGGGGGATCAACCAGGGCTGAAGCTTTCTTT
CASLGGSTRAEAFF
>TRBJ2-1|TRBD2|TRBV19|few
TGTGCCAGTAGCCCGGGAGGGACCCGAAATGAGCAGTTCTTC
CASSPGGTRNEQFF
>TRBJ1-2|-|TRBV12-3/TRBV12-4|many
TGTGCCAGCAGTTTAGGGGGGGGACAAGGGAACTATGGCTACACCTTC
CASSLGGGQGNYGYTF
>TRBJ1-6|TRBD1|TRBV11-2|many
TGTGCCAGCAGCCAGTGGGGGACAGGGGGCAATTCACCCCTCCACTTT
CASSQWGTGGNSPLHF
>TRBJ2-3|-|TRBV20-1|many
TGCAGTGCTGGATTCGCGGTTAGCACAGATACGCAGTATTTT
CSAGFAVSTDTQYF
>TRBJ2-1|TRBD2|TRBV2|-
TGTGCCAGCAGTGAGAGACTAGCGGGAGCAAGCTCCTACAATGAGCAGTTCTTC
CASSERLAGASSYNEQFF
>TRBJ2-7|TRBD2|TRBV6-5|-
TGTGCCAGCAGTTACAGTGGGGGGGTCTCCTACGAGCAGTACTTC
CASSYSGGVSYEQYF
>TRBJ2-1|TRBD1|TRBV29-1|many
TGCAGCGTTCGGGACAGTCATGAGCAGTTCTTC
CSVRDSHEQFF
>TRBJ2-3|TRBD2|TRBV2|-
TGTGCCAGCAGTCGGACTAGCGGGGGGTTCGAGAGCACAGATACGCAGTATTTT
CASSRTSGGFESTDTQYF
>TRBJ1-5|TRBD1|TRBV28|-
TGTGCCAGCAGCCCAACAGGGGTCTGGAGGCCCCAGCATTTT
CASSPTGVWRPQHF
>TRBJ2-7|TRBD2|TRBV28|-
TGTGCCAGCAGCCTCCCGACGCGGGAGGGCCGTCGGAGATACGAGCAGTACTTC
CASSLPTREGRRRYEQYF
>TRBJ2-5|TRBD2|TRBV7-9|many
TGTGCCAGCAGCTTAGCTGAGCGGGAGAGGGGCACCCAGTACTTC
CASSLAERERGTQYF
>TRBJ1-2|-|TRBV14|-
TGTGGCAGCAGCCCGGGATCTTATGGCTACACCTTC
CGSSPGSYGYTF
>TRBJ2-5|TRBD2|TRBV2|-
TGTGCCAGCAGTGAAATTTCTAGCGGGGGGCGAGAGACCCAGTACTTC
CASSEISSGGRETQYF
>TRBJ2-1|TRBD2|TRBV2|few
TGTGCCAGCACCAGACACGGGCGGGAGGGGAATGAGCAGTTCTTC
CASTRHGREGNEQFF
>TRBJ2-5|-|TRBV7-9|many
TGTGCCAGCAGCCAACGGAGAGAGACCCAGTACTTC
CASSQRRETQYF
>TRBJ2-1|-|TRBV28|many
TGTGCCAGCAGTTTAAGGGATCCCGGGAGAGGAGAGCAGTTCTTC
CASSLRDPGRGEQFF
>TRBJ2-7|TRBD2|TRBV6-1|-
TGTGCCAGCAGACGCACCGGGACTAGGGCGCACGAGCAGTACTTC
CASRRTGTRAHEQYF
>TRBJ2-2|-|TRBV4-2|few
TGTGCCAGCAGCCAAGATTGGGCAGGAGGGAACACCGGGGAGCTGTTTTTT
CASSQDWAGGNTGELFF
>TRBJ2-3|-|TRBV7-3|many
TGTGCCAGCAGCGCCGTGGCGGGAGATACGCAGTATTTT
CASSAVAGDTQYF
>TRBJ2-6|TRBD2|TRBV7-3|few
TGTGCCAGCAGCACTCGGGGGGGGAGCTCTGGGGCCAACGTCCTGACTTTC
CASSTRGGSSGANVLTF
>TRBJ1-4|-|TRBV12-3/TRBV12-4|many
TGTGCCAGCAGTTTAGTCGGGGGCAGGATAGAAAAACTGTTTTTT
CASSLVGGRIEKLFF
>TRBJ2-7|-|TRBV3-1|many
TGTGCCAGCAGCCTGGACAGTAATCCCTACGAGCAGTACTTC
CASSLDSNPYEQYF
>TRBJ1-2|-|TRBV20-1|-
TGCAGTGCTAGCCCGGGAGGTGGCTACACCTTC
CSASPGGGYTF
>TRBJ2-5|-|TRBV7-9|once
TGTGCCAGCAGCTTCCTTAGGGGCCTTGAGGAGACCCAGTACTTC
CASSFLRGLEETQYF
>TRBJ1-2|-|TRBV2|-
TGTGCCAGCAGTTACTCGAGGGGCTATGGCTACACCTTC
CASSYSRGYGYTF
>TRBJ1-2|TRBD1|TRBV30|many
TGTGCCTGGAGCCAGGGGGCGAAAGGCTACACCTTC
CAWSQGAKGYTF
>TRBJ2-3|-|TRBV6-6|many
TGTGCCAGCAGTTTAGGGGCAGGGGTGGATACGCAGTATTTT
CASSLGAGVDTQYF
>TRBJ2-1|TRBD1|TRBV12-3/TRBV12-4|-
TGTGCCAGCAGAGTTCGGGACAGAGCCAATGAGCAGTTCTTC
CASRVRDRANEQFF
>TRBJ2-3|-|TRBV3-1|-
TGTGCCAGCAGCCAGGATACTAGTGGTGATACGCAGTATTTT
CASSQDTSGDTQYF
>TRBJ2-7|TRBD1|TRBV5-6|many
TGTGCCAGCAGCCCGGCCCCGACAGGGATCCCCTACGAGCAGTACTTC
CASSPAPTGIPYEQYF
>TRBJ1-2|-|TRBV5-6|-
TGTGCCAGCAGCCCCCGGACCAGTGGCTACACCTTC
CASSPRTSGYTF
>TRBJ2-1|TRBD2|TRBV6-1|few
TGTGCCAGCAGTGAAATTAGCGGGAGGGTTTATGAGCAGTTCTTC
CASSEISGRVYEQFF
>TRBJ1-2|TRBD1|TRBV3-1|many
TGTGCCAGCAGGTCACAGGGGATTGCTAACTATGGCTACACCTTC
CASRSQGIANYGYTF
>TRBJ2-1|TRBD1|TRBV2|-
TGTGCCGGACAGGGGGGGGGCGGGTCCTACAATGAGCAGTTCTTC
CAGQGGGGSYNEQFF
>TRBJ1-3|-|TRBV3-1|many
TGTGCCAGCAGCCAAGAGCCGCAGGCTGGAAACACCATATATTTT
CASSQEPQAGNTIYF
>TRBJ2-7|-|TRBV7-8|-
TGTGCCAGCAGTACCCGACCTGGGTACGAGCAGTACTTC
CASSTRPGYEQYF
>TRBJ2-3|-|TRBV20-1|few
TGCAGTGCCGGTGGGGCGATAAGTAGCACAGATACGCAGTATTTT
CSAGGAISSTDTQYF